These 30 T cell receptor beta chains were sequenced from one sample in a study of identifying expanded T cells in peripheral blood (dated by TCRdb to the late 2010s). The library was made by the immunoSEQ multiplex PCR assay. TCRdb mirrors the immuneACCESS table, restricted to in-frame sequences. Some clones are absent from its copies; in checked studies, under half trace to an unresolved V gene, and the reason for the others is unknown. This sample holds about 58,000 clones; roughly four fifths were observed only once. Around a sixth of the sample rests with the top ten. The sample was blood. The receptors originated from a person between 18 and 75 years old in good health.

The rearrangement links TRBV5-1 to TRBJ2-4; TRBD2 matches 8 bases. Germline loops: CDR1 SGHRS, CDR2 YFSETQ. The CDR3 sequence is 15 residues long. J was trimmed by 4 bases and V by 6 bases; bases with no gene match: 9. The CDR3 region has the DNA TGCGCCAGCACCCCGGGAGGCGGGGGGAAAAACATTCAGTACTTC. It yields the protein CASTPGGGGKNIQYF. Full variable domain (outside the CDR3, taken from reference TRBV5-1 and TRBJ2-4): KAGVTQTPRYLIKTRGQQVTLSCSPISGHRSVSWYQQTPGQGLQFLFEYFSETQRNKGNFPGRFSGRQFSNSRSEMNVSTLELGDSALYLCASTPGGGGKNIQYFGAGTRLSVL.

The chain is built from TRBV30 and TRBJ1-4, with unresolved D. The CDR3 is 16 residues long. With 3 bases removed from V and 4 bases from J, the gap between germline ends came to 18 bases. Looked up from germline, CDR1 is GTSNPN and CDR2 is SVGIG (reference sequence). The CDR3 protein is CAWRRSQDGYNEKLFF. The CDR3 bases are TGTGCCTGGAGAAGATCCCAGGACGGATATAATGAAAAACTGTTTTTT.

The rearrangement uses TRBV5-4 and TRBJ1-2; 10 bases agree with TRBD1. This CDR3 spans 14 amino acids. The junction had 7 bases not matched to a gene; V was cut back by 3 bases and J by 8 bases. CDR1 SGHNT and CDR2 YYREEE come from the germline V gene (reference sequence). The CDR3 reads CASSWDRGVRGYTF. CDR3 sequence (DNA): TGTGCCAGCAGCTGGGACAGGGGAGTTCGGGGCTACACCTTC.

A single count supports this clone. The chain has TRBV18 and TRBJ2-3; 7 bases agree with TRBD1. CDR1 KGHSH and CDR2 LQKENI come from the germline V gene. The CDR3 consists of 15 residues. With V trimmed by 3 bases and J by 1 base, 4 bases remained unmatched. This CDR3 is CASSPTGLGTDTQYF. CDR3 nucleotide sequence: TGTGCCAGCTCACCGACAGGGTTGGGCACAGATACGCAGTATTTT. Complete variable domain (other parts from reference TRBV18 and TRBJ2-3): NAGVMQNPRHLVRRRGQEARLRCSPMKGHSHVYWYRQLPEEGLKFMVYLQKENIIDESGMPKERFSAEFPKEGPSILRIQQVVRGDSAAYFCASSPTGLGTDTQYFGPGTRLTVL.

This chain uses TRBV5-8 with TRBJ2-7; D may be TRBD2 (6 bases). CDR1 and CDR2 from the germline V gene are SGHTS and YDEGEE. The V end lost 0 bases, the J end lost 1 base, and 11 bases lay between the germline ends. There are 15 residues in the CDR3. CDR3 sequence reads: CASSLGTGVSYEQYV. For the CDR3, the DNA is TGTGCCAGCAGCTTGGGTACGGGGGTGTCCTACGAGCAGTACGTC.

This chain links TRBV27 with TRBJ1-1, with D possibly matching TRBD1 (6 bases). The CDR3 totals 16 residues. Trimming removed 2 bases from V and 2 bases from J, with 15 bases in between. Germline loops: CDR1 MNHEY, CDR2 SMNVEV (reference sequence). The chain's CDR3 is CASSLHRVTRNTEAFF. Here the CDR3 DNA reads TGTGCCAGCAGTTTACACAGGGTAACGAGAAACACTGAAGCTTTCTTT.

Sample share makes this clone medium-sized. V usage is TRBV11-2 and J usage is TRBJ2-2; D unresolved. Trimming removed 8 bases from V and 0 bases from J, with 7 bases in between. The germline CDR1 and CDR2 sequences are SGHAT and FQNNGV. The CDR3 consists of 13 residues. The CDR3 is CASVVANTGELFF. The CDR3 region has the DNA TGTGCCAGCGTTGTCGCGAACACCGGGGAGCTGTTTTTT.

This rearrangement joins TRBV25-1 to TRBJ2-7; the D call may be TRBD1 or TRBD2 (5 bases each). V gave up 6 bases and J gave up 7 bases, with 19 bases separating them. CDR3 length equals 14 residues. Per germline, CDR1 MGHDK and CDR2 SYGVNS. The CDR3 coding sequence is TGTGCCAGCAGCCCTTTATGGGGCCCGGGAGAGCAGTACTTC. This encodes CASSPLWGPGEQYF.

V gene TRBV5-6 combines with J gene TRBJ1-1, with a weak D call TRBD1 (5 bases). V was cut by 4 bases and J by 1 base, with 17 bases left in between. This CDR3 has 16 residues. CDR1 and CDR2 (germline): SGHDT, YYEEEE. The CDR3 loop reads CASSAGTGTANTEAFF. CDR3 sequence (DNA): TGTGCCAGCAGCGCTGGTACCGGGACGGCGAACACTGAAGCTTTCTTT.

V usage is TRBV30 and J usage is TRBJ1-5; D gene uncertain. Germline V gene lookup returns CDR1 GTSNPN and CDR2 SVGIG (reference sequence). V was trimmed by 1 base and J by 0 bases, leaving 10 bases between them. This CDR3 is 15 amino acids long. The CDR3 nucleotides are TGTGCCTGGAGTGGCGGACGCAATAGCAATCAGCCCCAGCATTTT. It is translated as CAWSGGRNSNQPQHF.

The V call is TRBV7-2, the J call TRBJ2-2; TRBD2 aligns across 15 bases. CDR1 is SGHTA, CDR2 FQGNSA, per germline. This CDR3 has 16 residues. The J segment lost 6 bases and the V segment lost 5 bases, leaving 4 bases of the junction unmatched. For the CDR3, the DNA is TGTGCCAGCAGCCGTCGGACTAGCGGGGGGGCCGGGGAGCTGTTTTTT. This encodes CASSRRTSGGAGELFF.

V gene TRBV5-6 combines with J gene TRBJ1-1; possibly TRBD1 for D (5 bases). Looked up from germline, CDR1 is SGHDT and CDR2 is YYEEEE. V was trimmed by 0 bases and J by 1 base, leaving 13 bases between them. The CDR3 is 16 amino acids. This CDR3 reads CASSLGIRETNTEAFF. In DNA, the CDR3 is TGTGCCAGCAGCTTGGGAATCAGGGAGACGAACACTGAAGCTTTCTTT.

This chain connects TRBV7-2 to TRBJ1-1; 8 bases align to TRBD1. Per the germline V gene, CDR1 is SGHTA and CDR2 is FQGNSA. The CDR3 sequence is 13 residues long. V shed 1 base and J 8 bases; nucleotides not matched to a gene: 3. The CDR3 protein is CASSLVRQGEAFF. CDR3 DNA: TGTGCCAGCAGCTTAGTTCGACAGGGGGAAGCTTTCTTT.

The chain carries TRBV7-9 and TRBJ2-3; 10 bases agree with TRBD1. Germline V gene lookup returns CDR1 SEHNR and CDR2 FQNEAQ (reference sequence). The CDR3 has 15 amino acids. J lost 6 bases, V lost 3 bases, and 6 bases had no gene match. CDR3 sequence (DNA): TGTGCCAGCAGCTTGACAGGGGGCGGAGGGGATACGCAGTATTTT. Its translation is CASSLTGGGGDTQYF.

This sequence joins TRBV5-1 and TRBJ1-4; the D is unclear. Germline values: CDR1 SGHRS, CDR2 YFSETQ. The CDR3 extends over 13 amino acids. The V and J ends lost 2 bases and 8 bases respectively, with 10 bases between them. CDR3 DNA sequence: TGCGCCAGCAGCTTAACCTCGGGGGAAAAACTGTTTTTT. It is translated as CASSLTSGEKLFF.

The chain combines TRBV9 with TRBJ1-2; possibly TRBD1 for D (6 bases). In germline, CDR1 is SGDLS, CDR2 YYNGEE. The CDR3 length is 16 residues. V shed 4 bases and J shed 4 bases, with 20 bases lying between them. Written as DNA, the CDR3 is TGTGCCAGCAGCCCCCCCGGACAGTCCTTAGGCTATGGCTACACCTTC. Protein sequence: CASSPPGQSLGYGYTF.

V and J are TRBV18 and TRBJ1-5; maybe TRBD1 (6 bases). Trimming took off 5 bases at V and 9 bases at J, with 17 bases between the two ends. This CDR3 is built from 14 residues. Germline CDR1 is KGHSH and CDR2 is LQKENI. The CDR3 DNA follows: TGTGCCAGCTCAGAAGGACAGACTAATTGGCCCCAGCATTTT. Protein: CASSEGQTNWPQHF.

This chain joins TRBV6-1 and TRBJ2-7, with 9 positions matching TRBD1. Germline assignment: CDR1 MNHNS and CDR2 SASEGT. This CDR3 contains 14 residues. With 7 bases clipped from V and 2 bases from J, the junction kept 6 bases outside the gene matches. The CDR3 region has the DNA TGTGCCAGCACCAAGGACAGGGGCACCTACGAGCAGTACGTC. Its translation is CASTKDRGTYEQYV.

V is TRBV30 and J is TRBJ1-1; tentative D call: TRBD1 (5 bases). CDR1 is GTSNPN and CDR2 is SVGIG in the germline V gene (reference sequence). Between the trimmed V and J ends, which lost 5 bases and 2 bases, there was a span of 15 bases. The CDR3 extends over 14 amino acids. The CDR3 nucleotides read TGTGCCTGGCGATCGACAGACTTTAACACTGAAGCTTTCTTT. Its translation is CAWRSTDFNTEAFF.

The gene calls are TRBV19 and TRBJ2-3; unclear D gene. The V gene lost 4 bases and the J gene lost 6 bases, with 11 bases spanning the gap. Looked up from germline, CDR1 is LNHDA and CDR2 is SQIVND (reference sequence). This CDR3 contains 13 residues. As DNA, the CDR3 is TGTGCCAGTAGTAAGCTCCTCGCGGATACGCAGTATTTT. Protein: CASSKLLADTQYF. Full variable domain (missing parts from reference TRBV19 and TRBJ2-3): DGGITQSPKYLFRKEGQNVTLSCEQNLNHDAMYWYRQDPGQGLRLIYYSQIVNDFQKGDIAEGYSVSREKKESFPLTVTSAQKNPTAFYLCASSKLLADTQYFGPGTRLTVL.

The chain combines TRBV9 with TRBJ1-2; 7 nucleotides line up with TRBD1. The V and J ends lost 5 bases and 0 bases, in that order; junction bases with no gene match: 10. From germline, CDR1 is SGDLS and CDR2 YYNGEE. This CDR3 has 16 amino acids. CDR3 sequence reads: CASSEGTATANYGYTF. The CDR3 DNA is TGTGCCAGCAGTGAAGGGACAGCTACAGCTAACTATGGCTACACCTTC.

In its sample, this clone was seen a few times. The J gene is TRBJ2-3, the V gene TRBV5-4, with D tentatively TRBD2 (6 bases). V lost 4 bases to trimming and J lost 5 bases, with 17 bases between them. This CDR3 is 15 amino acids long. Germline values: CDR1 SGHNT, CDR2 YYREEE (reference sequence). CDR3 amino acids: CASSPQIGGVDTQYF. The DNA for the CDR3 is TGTGCCAGCAGCCCGCAGATCGGAGGGGTAGATACGCAGTATTTT.

In this sample, this clone turned up a few times. The V and J genes are TRBV2 and TRBJ1-2, with D maybe TRBD1 (5 bases). The CDR3 has 12 residues. Per the germline V gene, CDR1 is SNHLY and CDR2 is FYNNEI. With 6 bases removed from V and 4 bases from J, the gap between germline ends came to 9 bases. The CDR3: CASREDTYGYTF. CDR3 in DNA: TGTGCCAGCAGGGAGGACACCTATGGCTACACCTTC.

This chain joins TRBV7-3 and TRBJ1-4, with D tentatively TRBD1 (5 bases). The germline V gene has CDR1 SGHTA and CDR2 FQGTGA. The CDR3 totals 13 residues. V was shortened by 5 bases and J by 8 bases, with 12 bases between the two germline ends. The CDR3 loop is CASSETRGEKLFF. The CDR3 nucleotides are TGTGCCAGCAGCGAAACGCGGGGGGAAAAACTGTTTTTT.

The V and J genes are TRBV11-3 and TRBJ2-1, with TRBD2 matching over 11 bases. Germline trimming cut 7 bases from V and 6 bases from J; bases unmatched to any gene: 8. CDR1 SGHNT and CDR2 YENEEA come from the germline V gene. CDR3 length equals 15 residues. CDR3 nucleotides: TGTGCCAGCACGTCCGGGACTAGCGGTTCCAATGAGCAGTTCTTC. Protein product: CASTSGTSGSNEQFF.

The CDR3 DNA reads as TGTGCCAGCTCCCGCGATTCACAGAGATCACCCCTCCACTTT. Protein sequence: CASSRDSQRSPLHF. The rearrangement uses TRBV18 and TRBJ1-6; D not certain. Trimming removed 6 bases from V and 10 bases from J, with 16 bases in between. This CDR3 has 14 residues. CDR1 and CDR2 (germline): KGHSH, LQKENI.

The V and J genes are TRBV20-1 and TRBJ2-7; no reliable D call. CDR1 is DFQATT and CDR2 is SNEGSKA in the germline V gene (reference sequence). The V end was cut by 2 bases, the J end by 5 bases, with 7 bases between. This CDR3 is built from 11 residues. This CDR3 reads CSARMGNEQYF. The CDR3 DNA is TGCAGTGCTAGAATGGGGAACGAGCAGTACTTC.

V is TRBV11-2 and J is TRBJ2-7; tentative D call: TRBD1 (5 bases). The CDR3 length is 15 residues. The germline V gene encodes CDR1 SGHAT and CDR2 FQNNGV. Trimming removed 1 base from V and 6 bases from J, with 16 bases in between. CDR3 in DNA: TGTGCCAGCAGCTTAGTTGGTCTGGGTCAGGGCGAGCAGTACGTC. The encoded protein is CASSLVGLGQGEQYV.

This chain connects TRBV11-2 to TRBJ2-6, with D unclear. V dropped 6 bases and J dropped 0 bases, with 6 bases sitting between them. The germline CDR1 and CDR2 sequences are SGHAT and FQNNGV. The CDR3 is 14 amino acids. This CDR3 is CASRKSSGANVLTF. The CDR3 nucleotides read TGTGCCAGCAGGAAGAGCTCTGGGGCCAACGTCCTGACTTTC.

In this sample, this clone turned up once. The chain is built from TRBV29-1 and TRBJ1-2, with 8 bases matching TRBD1. Germline V gene data show CDR1 as SQVTM and CDR2 as ANQGSEA. The CDR3 sequence is 15 residues long. V lost 0 bases, J lost 4 bases, and 7 bases stayed unmatched. The CDR3, as DNA: TGCAGCGTTGAAGATGGGAGACAGGGGATCTATGGCTACACCTTC. Translated, it gives CSVEDGRQGIYGYTF.